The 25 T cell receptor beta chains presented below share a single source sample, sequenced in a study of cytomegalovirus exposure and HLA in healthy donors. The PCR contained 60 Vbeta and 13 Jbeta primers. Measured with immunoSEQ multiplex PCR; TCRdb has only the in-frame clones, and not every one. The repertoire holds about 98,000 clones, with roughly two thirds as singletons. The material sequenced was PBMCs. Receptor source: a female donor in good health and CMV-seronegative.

The DNA for the CDR3 is TGTGCCAGCAGTGACACCAAGACAGGGGGACCCTACGAGCAGTACTTC. This gives the protein CASSDTKTGGPYEQYF. The chain recombines TRBV6-4 with TRBJ2-7; 9 bases align to TRBD1. CDR3 length: 16 amino acids. CDR1 is MRHNA, CDR2 SNTAGT, per germline. The junction had 7 bases not matched to a gene; V was cut back by 2 bases and J by 2 bases.

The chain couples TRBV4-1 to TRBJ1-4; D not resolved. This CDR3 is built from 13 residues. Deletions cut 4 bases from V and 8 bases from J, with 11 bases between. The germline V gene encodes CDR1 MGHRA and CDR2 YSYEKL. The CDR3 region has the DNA TGCGCCAGCAGCCTCACAGAAAGGGAAAAACTGTTTTTT. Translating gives CASSLTEREKLFF.

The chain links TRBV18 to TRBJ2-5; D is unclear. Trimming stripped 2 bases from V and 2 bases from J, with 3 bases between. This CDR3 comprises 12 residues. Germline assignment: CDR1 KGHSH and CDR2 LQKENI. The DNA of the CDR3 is TGTGCCAGCTCACCAACTCAAGAGACCCAGTACTTC. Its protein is CASSPTQETQYF.

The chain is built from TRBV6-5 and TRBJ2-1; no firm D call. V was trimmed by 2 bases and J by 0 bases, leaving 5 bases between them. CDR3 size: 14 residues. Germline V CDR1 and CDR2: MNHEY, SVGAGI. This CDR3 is CASSYTGSYNEQFF. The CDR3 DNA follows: TGTGCCAGCAGTTACACGGGCTCCTACAATGAGCAGTTCTTC.

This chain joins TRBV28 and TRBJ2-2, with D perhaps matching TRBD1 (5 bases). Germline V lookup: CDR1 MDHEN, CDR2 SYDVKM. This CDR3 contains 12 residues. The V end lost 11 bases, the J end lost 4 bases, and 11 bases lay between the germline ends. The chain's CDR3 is CAGEGVTGELFF. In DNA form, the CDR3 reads TGTGCCGGCGAAGGGGTCACCGGGGAGCTGTTTTTT.

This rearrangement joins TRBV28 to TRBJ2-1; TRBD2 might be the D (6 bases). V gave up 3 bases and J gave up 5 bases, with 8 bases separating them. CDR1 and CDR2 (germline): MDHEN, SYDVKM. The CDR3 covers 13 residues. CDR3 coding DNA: TGTGCCAGCAGTTTGGACTACCACAATGAGCAGTTCTTC. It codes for CASSLDYHNEQFF.

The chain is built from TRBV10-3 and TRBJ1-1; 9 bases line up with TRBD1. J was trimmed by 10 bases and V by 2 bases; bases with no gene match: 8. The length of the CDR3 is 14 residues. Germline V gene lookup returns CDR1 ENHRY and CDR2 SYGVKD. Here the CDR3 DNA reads TGTGCCATCAGTGAGCTGACAGGGGGGGTGAGAGCTTTCTTT. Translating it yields CAISELTGGVRAFF.

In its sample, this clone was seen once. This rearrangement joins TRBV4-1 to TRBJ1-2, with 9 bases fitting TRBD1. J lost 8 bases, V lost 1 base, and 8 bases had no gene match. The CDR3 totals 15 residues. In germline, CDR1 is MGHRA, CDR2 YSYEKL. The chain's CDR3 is CASSQVTGGADGYTF. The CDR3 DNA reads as TGCGCCAGCAGCCAAGTAACAGGGGGCGCAGACGGCTACACCTTC.

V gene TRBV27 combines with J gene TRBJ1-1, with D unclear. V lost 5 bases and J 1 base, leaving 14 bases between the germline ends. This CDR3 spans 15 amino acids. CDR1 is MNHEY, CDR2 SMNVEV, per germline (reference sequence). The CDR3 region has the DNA TGTGCCAGCAGTCCCCGCCTGGGGAGGAACACTGAAGCTTTCTTT. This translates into CASSPRLGRNTEAFF.

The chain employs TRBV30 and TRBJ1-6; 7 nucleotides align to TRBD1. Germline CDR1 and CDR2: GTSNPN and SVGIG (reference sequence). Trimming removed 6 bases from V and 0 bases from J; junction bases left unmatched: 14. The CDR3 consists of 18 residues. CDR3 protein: CACSDRIRAGSYNSPLHF. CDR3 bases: TGTGCCTGTTCGGACAGGATTCGGGCCGGCTCCTATAATTCACCCCTCCACTTT.

The chain's CDR3 is CASSLVATSGYNEQFF. CDR3 DNA sequence: TGTGCCAGCAGCTTAGTAGCGACTAGCGGGTACAATGAGCAGTTCTTC. The V call is TRBV7-6, the J call TRBJ2-1, with 10 bases that match TRBD2. V dropped 1 base and J dropped 4; count of bases not matched to a gene: 4. In germline, CDR1 is SGHVS, CDR2 FNYEAQ. The CDR3 has 16 residues.

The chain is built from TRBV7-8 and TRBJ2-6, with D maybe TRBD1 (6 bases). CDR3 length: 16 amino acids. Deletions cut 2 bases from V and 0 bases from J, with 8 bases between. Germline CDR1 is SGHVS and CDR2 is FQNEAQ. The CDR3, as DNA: TGTGCCAGCAGCTTAACAGGGCGCTCTGGGGCCAACGTCCTGACTTTC. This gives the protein CASSLTGRSGANVLTF.

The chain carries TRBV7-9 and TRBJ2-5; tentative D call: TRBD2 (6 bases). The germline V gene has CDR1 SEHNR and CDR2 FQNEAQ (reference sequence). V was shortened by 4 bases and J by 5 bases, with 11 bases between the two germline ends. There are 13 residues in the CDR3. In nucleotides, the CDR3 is TGTGCCAGCAGCTCTGCGGGGTCGGAGACCCAGTACTTC. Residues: CASSSAGSETQYF.

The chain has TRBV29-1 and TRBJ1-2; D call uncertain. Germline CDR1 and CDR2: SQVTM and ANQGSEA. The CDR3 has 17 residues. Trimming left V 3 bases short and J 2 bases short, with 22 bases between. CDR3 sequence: CSVDPDTVQPLNYGYTF. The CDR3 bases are TGCAGCGTTGACCCGGATACAGTCCAACCTCTCAACTATGGCTACACCTTC.

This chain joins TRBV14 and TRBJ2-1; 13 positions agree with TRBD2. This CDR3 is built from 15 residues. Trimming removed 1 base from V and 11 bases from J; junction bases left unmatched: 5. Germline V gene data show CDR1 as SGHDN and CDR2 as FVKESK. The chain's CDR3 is CASSQGLAGGLQQFF. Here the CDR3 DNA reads TGTGCCAGCAGCCAAGGACTAGCGGGGGGCCTACAGCAGTTCTTC.

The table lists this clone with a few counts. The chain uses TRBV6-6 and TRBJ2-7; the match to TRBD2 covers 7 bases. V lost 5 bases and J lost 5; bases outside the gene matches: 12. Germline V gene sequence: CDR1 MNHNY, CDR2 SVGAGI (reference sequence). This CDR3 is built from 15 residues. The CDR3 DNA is TGTGCCAGCAGTATCCTGGCGGGAGACCCCCACGAGCAGTACTTC. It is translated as CASSILAGDPHEQYF.

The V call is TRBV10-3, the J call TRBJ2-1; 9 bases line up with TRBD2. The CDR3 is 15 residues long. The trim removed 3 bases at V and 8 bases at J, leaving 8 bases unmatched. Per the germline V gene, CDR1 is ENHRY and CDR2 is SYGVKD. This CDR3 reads CAISDGRGGKDEQFF. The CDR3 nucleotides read TGTGCCATCAGTGACGGGCGGGGGGGCAAGGATGAGCAGTTCTTC.

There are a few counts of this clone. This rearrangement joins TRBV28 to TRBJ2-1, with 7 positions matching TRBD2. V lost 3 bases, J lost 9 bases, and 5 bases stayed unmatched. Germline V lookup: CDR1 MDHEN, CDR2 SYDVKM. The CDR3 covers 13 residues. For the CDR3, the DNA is TGTGCCAGCAGTTTGGCGCGGGAGAGTGAGCAGTTCTTC. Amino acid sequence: CASSLARESEQFF.

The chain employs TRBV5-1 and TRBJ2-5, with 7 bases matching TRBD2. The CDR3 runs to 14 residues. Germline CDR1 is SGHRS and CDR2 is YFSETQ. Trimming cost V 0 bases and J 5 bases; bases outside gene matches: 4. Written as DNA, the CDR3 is TGCGCCAGCAGCTTGGTGCGGGAGTGGGAGACCCAGTACTTC. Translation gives CASSLVREWETQYF.

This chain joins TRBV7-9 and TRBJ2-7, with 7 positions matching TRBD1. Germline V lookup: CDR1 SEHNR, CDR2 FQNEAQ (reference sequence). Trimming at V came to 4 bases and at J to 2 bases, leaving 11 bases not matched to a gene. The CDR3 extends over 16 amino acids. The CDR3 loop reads CASSSQGDPRAYEQYF. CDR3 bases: TGTGCCAGCAGCTCCCAGGGGGACCCCAGGGCCTACGAGCAGTACTTC.

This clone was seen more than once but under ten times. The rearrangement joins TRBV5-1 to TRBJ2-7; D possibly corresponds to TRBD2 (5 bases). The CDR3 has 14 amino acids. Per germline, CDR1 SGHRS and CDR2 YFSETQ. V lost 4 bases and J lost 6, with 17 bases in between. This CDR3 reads CASSGTSLGSEQYF. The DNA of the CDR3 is TGCGCCAGCAGCGGTACTAGTTTGGGTTCCGAGCAGTACTTC.

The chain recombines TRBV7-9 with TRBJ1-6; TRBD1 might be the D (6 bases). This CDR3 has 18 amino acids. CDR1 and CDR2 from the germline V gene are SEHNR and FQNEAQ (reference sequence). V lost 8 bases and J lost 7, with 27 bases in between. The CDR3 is CASGPSLEVWGGNSPLHF. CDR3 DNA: TGTGCCAGCGGTCCTAGCTTAGAAGTGTGGGGGGGCAATTCACCCCTCCACTTT.

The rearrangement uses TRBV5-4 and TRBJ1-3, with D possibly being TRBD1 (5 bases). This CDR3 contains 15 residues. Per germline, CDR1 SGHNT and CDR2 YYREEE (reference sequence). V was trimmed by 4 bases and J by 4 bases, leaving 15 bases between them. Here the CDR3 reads CASSPVQGTGNTIYF. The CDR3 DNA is TGTGCCAGCAGCCCCGTTCAGGGTACCGGAAACACCATATATTTT.

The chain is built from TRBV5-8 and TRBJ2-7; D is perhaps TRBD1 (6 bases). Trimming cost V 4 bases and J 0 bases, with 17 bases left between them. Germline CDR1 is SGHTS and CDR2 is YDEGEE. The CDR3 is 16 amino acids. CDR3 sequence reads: CASSRTSGTYSYEQYF. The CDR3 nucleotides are TGTGCCAGCAGCCGAACCTCCGGGACATACTCCTACGAGCAGTACTTC.

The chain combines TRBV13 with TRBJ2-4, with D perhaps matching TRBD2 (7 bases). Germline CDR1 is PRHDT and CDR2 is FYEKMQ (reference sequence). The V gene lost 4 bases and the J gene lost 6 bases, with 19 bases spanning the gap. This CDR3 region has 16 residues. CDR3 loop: CASSSARGGDGNIQYF. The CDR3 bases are TGTGCCAGCAGCTCTGCGAGGGGGGGGGACGGAAACATTCAGTACTTC.